These 14 T cell receptor beta chains were sequenced from one sample in a study of CD8 T cells in Susac syndrome. Reverse transcription of roughly 0.5 to 1 ug RNA was carried out with random hexamers. TCRdb reprocessed the immunoSEQ multiplex PCR reads via MiXCR and lists one record per CDR3 protein. The data hold around 130,000 distinct CDR3 sequences, with roughly 94% observed a single time. The sample comprised CD4+ T cells from PBMCs. These receptors all stem from a human donor in good health.

The rearrangement uses TRBV7-8 and TRBJ2-2; 7 bases fit TRBD2. V was clipped by 5 bases and J by 2 bases; unmatched bases: 11. This CDR3 is built from 17 residues. CDR1 is SGHVS, CDR2 FQNEAQ, per germline. The CDR3 protein is CASSLTRASGNTGELFF. CDR3 nucleotides: TGTGCCAGCAGCCTAACCAGGGCTAGCGGAAACACCGGGGAGCTGTTTTTT.

The V gene is TRBV27, the J gene TRBJ1-2, with 9 bases fitting TRBD1. CDR3 length: 12 residues. CDR1 MNHEY and CDR2 SMNVEV come from the germline V gene (reference sequence). V was clipped by 6 bases and J by 14 bases; unmatched bases: 10. The chain's CDR3 is CASSPPDRGWTF. CDR3 sequence (DNA): TGTGCCAGCAGCCCCCCGGACAGGGGTTGGACCTTC.

The V and J genes are TRBV30 and TRBJ1-6; D unclear. The germline V gene has CDR1 GTSNPN and CDR2 SVGIG (reference sequence). The CDR3 has 13 residues. V gave up 2 bases and J gave up 9 bases, with 11 bases separating them. The chain's CDR3 is CAWSSIGISPLHF. CDR3 DNA sequence: TGTGCCTGGAGTAGCATAGGGATTTCACCCCTCCACTTT.

The rearrangement joins TRBV7-8 to TRBJ2-6, with 7 bases matching TRBD1. CDR1 and CDR2 from the germline V gene are SGHVS and FQNEAQ. V gave up 5 bases and J gave up 0 bases; unmatched junction bases: 10. This CDR3 region has 18 residues. The CDR3 spells CASSIGTVSSSGANVLTF. CDR3 in DNA: TGTGCCAGCAGCATCGGGACAGTTTCGAGCTCTGGGGCCAACGTCCTGACTTTC.

The rearrangement joins TRBV6-6 to TRBJ2-5, with 13 bases identical to TRBD2. Germline CDR1 MNHNY, CDR2 SVGAGI (reference sequence). V shed 4 bases and J 5 bases; nucleotides not matched to a gene: 7. This CDR3 is built from 16 residues. The CDR3, as DNA: TGTGCCAGCAGTTCCGGACTAGCGGGAGTATCGGAGACCCAGTACTTC. Its protein is CASSSGLAGVSETQYF.

V gene TRBV24-1 combines with J gene TRBJ2-7; D not resolved. V lost 0 bases and J lost 4, with 0 bases in between. CDR1 and CDR2 from the germline V gene are KGHDR and SFDVKD. CDR3 length: 11 residues. In DNA form, the CDR3 reads TGTGCCACCAGTGATTTGTACGAGCAGTACTTC. Translated: CATSDLYEQYF.

This clonotype was observed once. The V gene is TRBV7-2, the J gene TRBJ2-7; 9 bases are shared with TRBD2. With 0 bases clipped from V and 6 bases from J, the junction kept 9 bases outside the gene matches. The CDR3 loop spans 16 amino acids. CDR1 and CDR2 (germline): SGHTA, FQGNSA. The CDR3 DNA sequence: TGTGCCAGCAGCTTAGCGGGGGCGGGAGGGCCTTTCGAGCAGTACTTC. Protein sequence: CASSLAGAGGPFEQYF.

The V gene is TRBV5-1, the J gene TRBJ2-1; maybe TRBD1 (7 bases). CDR1 and CDR2 from the germline V gene are SGHRS and YFSETQ. V was clipped by 0 bases and J by 3 bases, with 13 bases between them. The CDR3 has 16 residues. CDR3 sequence reads: CASSLGGDSNYNEQFF. In DNA, the CDR3 is TGCGCCAGCAGCTTGGGGGGGGACAGCAACTACAATGAGCAGTTCTTC.

The chain employs TRBV20-1 and TRBJ1-2; no clear D. This CDR3 region has 13 residues. V was pared by 8 bases and J by 2 bases, with 15 bases between. Germline loops: CDR1 DFQATT, CDR2 SNEGSKA (reference sequence). The CDR3 region has the DNA TGCAGTTTTAATCGTAGGAGGAACTATGGCTACACCTTC. This sequence encodes CSFNRRRNYGYTF.

The chain carries TRBV30 and TRBJ2-7; 11 nucleotides match TRBD1. The CDR3 consists of 12 residues. With 5 bases clipped from V and 3 bases from J, the junction kept 0 bases outside the gene matches. CDR1 and CDR2 from the germline V gene are GTSNPN and SVGIG (reference sequence). The CDR3 bases are TGTGCCTGGGGGACAGGGGGCTACGAGCAGTACTTC. It translates to CAWGTGGYEQYF.

The chain recombines TRBV19 with TRBJ2-3; 9 nucleotides line up with TRBD2. The germline gives CDR1 LNHDA, CDR2 SQIVND (reference sequence). V was clipped by 5 bases and J by 2 bases; unmatched bases: 8. This CDR3 has 16 amino acids. The CDR3 region is CASSEQAGGPTDTQYF. CDR3 in DNA: TGTGCCAGTAGTGAACAGGCGGGAGGGCCCACAGATACGCAGTATTTT.

V usage is TRBV20-1 and J usage is TRBJ2-3; 7 positions match TRBD2. V lost 7 bases to trimming and J lost 0 bases; unmatched junction nucleotides: 10. The CDR3 contains 15 residues. Germline V gene data show CDR1 as DFQATT and CDR2 as SNEGSKA (reference sequence). The CDR3 DNA reads TGCAGTGTCCCCCCCGGCGGGAGAAGCACAGATACGCAGTATTTT. Amino acid sequence: CSVPPGGRSTDTQYF.

The chain joins TRBV7-9 to TRBJ2-5; D may be TRBD1 (6 bases). Germline V CDR1 and CDR2: SEHNR, FQNEAQ (reference sequence). V lost 5 bases and J 2 bases, leaving 12 bases between the germline ends. The CDR3 length is 14 residues. CDR3 DNA: TGTGCCAGCAGCGCAGACAGGCATCAAGAGACCCAGTACTTC. Amino acids: CASSADRHQETQYF.

The chain has TRBV4-1 and TRBJ1-5; TRBD1 is a possible D gene (5 bases). With 0 bases removed from V and 7 bases from J, the gap between germline ends came to 13 bases. CDR3 size: 15 residues. The germline V gene has CDR1 MGHRA and CDR2 YSYEKL. The CDR3 DNA reads TGCGCCAGCAGCCAAGAGGGGCAGGAACGGCAGCCCCAGCATTTT. Protein: CASSQEGQERQPQHF.